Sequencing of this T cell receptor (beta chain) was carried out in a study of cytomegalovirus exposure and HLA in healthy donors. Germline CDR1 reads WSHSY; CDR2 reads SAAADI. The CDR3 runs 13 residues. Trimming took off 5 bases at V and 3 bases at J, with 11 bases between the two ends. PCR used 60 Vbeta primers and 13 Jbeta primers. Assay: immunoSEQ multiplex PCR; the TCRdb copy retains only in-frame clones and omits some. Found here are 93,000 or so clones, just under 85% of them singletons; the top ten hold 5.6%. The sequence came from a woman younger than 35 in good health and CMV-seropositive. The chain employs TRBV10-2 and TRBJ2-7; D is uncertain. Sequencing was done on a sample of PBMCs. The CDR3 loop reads CASSPSTIYEQYF. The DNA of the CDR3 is TGCGCCAGCAGTCCCAGTACTATCTACGAGCAGTACTTC.